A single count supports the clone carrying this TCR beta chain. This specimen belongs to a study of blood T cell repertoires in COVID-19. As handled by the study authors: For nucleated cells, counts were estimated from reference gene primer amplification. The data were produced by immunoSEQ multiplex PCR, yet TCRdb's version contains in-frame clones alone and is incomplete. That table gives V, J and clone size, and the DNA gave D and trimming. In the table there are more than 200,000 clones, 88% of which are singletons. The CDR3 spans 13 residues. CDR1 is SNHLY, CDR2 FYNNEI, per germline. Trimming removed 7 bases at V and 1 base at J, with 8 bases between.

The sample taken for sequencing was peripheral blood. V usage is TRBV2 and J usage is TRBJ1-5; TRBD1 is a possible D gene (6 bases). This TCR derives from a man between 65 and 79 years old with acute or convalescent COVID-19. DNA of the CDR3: TGTGCCAGCAAGGGGGACAGCAATCAGCCCCAGCATTTT. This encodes CASKGDSNQPQHF.